This T cell receptor (beta chain) was observed in a study of cytomegalovirus exposure and HLA in healthy donors. The CDR3 is made up of 14 amino acids. The junction had 8 bases not matched to a gene; V was cut back by 6 bases and J by 4 bases. Germline-derived CDR1 and CDR2 are LGHNT and FRNRAP. Amplification used 60 Vbeta primers and 13 Jbeta primers. Method: immunoSEQ multiplex PCR; TCRdb's copy keeps in-frame clones and lacks some. The sample has about 140,000 clones, about 80% seen once. Study-level points and caveats: Presence/absence analysis assumed near-uniform sequencing depth across donors. Sequencing probably produced one cluster of sequence variants that were highly shared.

Details on this clone: Its matching antigen is unknown.

Input material: PBMCs. The chain uses TRBV12-5 and TRBJ1-1, with TRBD1 matching 7 bases. The origin of this receptor is a woman aged 25-40 years in good health and CMV-seronegative. In nucleotides, the CDR3 is TGTGCTAGTGGATTCGGACAGGTAGGCACTGAAGCTTTCTTT. Amino acids: CASGFGQVGTEAFF.